This TCR beta chain appears in the sequencing data of a study of Graves' ophthalmopathy and Graves' hyperthyroidism. Notes on the study in general: From stable hyperthyroidism, ophthalmopathy was separated by a 13-signature model with 85% to 90% sensitivity and under 84% specificity.

RNA transcripts were the source from which TCR beta CDR3 regions were amplified. The workflow started with a first-round RT-PCR run with HTBI primers and then moved on to a second-round multiplex PCR. Using its own MiXCR run on the multiplex PCR reads, TCRdb lists one record per CDR3 protein. The table includes roughly 500,000 distinct CDR3 sequences, over 13% detected once. The table lists this clonotype with many counts. The antigen is not known. Germline CDR1 and CDR2: MNHEY and SMNVEV (reference sequence). V was cut by 2 bases and J by 5 bases, with 15 bases left in between. The CDR3 is 15 residues long.

The sample was blood. This chain links TRBV27 with TRBJ2-5; D not resolved. This clonotype was obtained from a woman aged 25 to 39 with Graves' ophthalmopathy. The CDR3 here is CASSLSRFKGETQYF. The DNA for the CDR3 is TGTGCCAGCAGTTTAAGCCGGTTCAAAGGGGAGACCCAGTACTTC.